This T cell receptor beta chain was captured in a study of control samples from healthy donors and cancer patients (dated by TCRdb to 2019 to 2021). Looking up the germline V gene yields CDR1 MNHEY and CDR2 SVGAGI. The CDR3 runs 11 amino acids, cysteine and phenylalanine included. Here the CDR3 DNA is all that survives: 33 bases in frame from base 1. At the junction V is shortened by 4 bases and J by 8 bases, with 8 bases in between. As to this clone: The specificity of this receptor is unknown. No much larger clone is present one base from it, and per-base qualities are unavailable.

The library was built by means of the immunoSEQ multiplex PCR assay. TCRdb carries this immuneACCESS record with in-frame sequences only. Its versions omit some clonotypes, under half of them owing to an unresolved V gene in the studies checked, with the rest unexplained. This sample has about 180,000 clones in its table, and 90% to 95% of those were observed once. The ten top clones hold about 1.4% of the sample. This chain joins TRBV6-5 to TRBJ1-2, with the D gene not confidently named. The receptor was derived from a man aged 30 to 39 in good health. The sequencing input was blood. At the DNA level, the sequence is TGTGCCAGCAGTTCATCGGCCGGCTACACCTTC. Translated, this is CASSSSAGYTF.